The 14 T cell receptor beta chains presented below share a single source sample, sequenced in a study of T cell changes during pregnancy in multiple sclerosis. Libraries were prepared by immunoSEQ multiplex PCR; TCRdb keeps only in-frame clonotypes and omits some of them. The sample has more than 45,000 clones; 92% are singletons. The sequencing here drew on CD4+ T cells from peripheral blood mononuclear cells, taken in the second trimester of pregnancy. The receptors derive from a female donor in good health, enrolled as a control in a pregnancy study.

The V call is TRBV19, the J call TRBJ1-2; D may be TRBD1 (6 bases). V lost 5 bases and J lost 6, with 13 bases in between. The CDR3 loop spans 13 amino acids. Germline CDR1 is LNHDA and CDR2 is SQIVND (reference sequence). The CDR3 reads CASSVTGWDGYTF. The CDR3 bases are TGTGCCAGTAGTGTGACAGGATGGGATGGCTACACCTTC.

The chain joins TRBV5-5 to TRBJ2-1; 10 bases are shared with TRBD2. This CDR3 is 15 amino acids long. Germline assignment: CDR1 SGHKS and CDR2 YYEKEE (reference sequence). Trimming took 4 bases from V and 0 from J; bases not matched to a gene: 1. The CDR3 bases are TGTGCCAGCAGCCCTAGCGGGAGCTCCTACAATGAGCAGTTCTTC. Translated, it gives CASSPSGSSYNEQFF.

The chain has TRBV6-1 and TRBJ2-1; TRBD2 matches 7 bases. The germline V gene has CDR1 MNHNS and CDR2 SASEGT. V lost 6 bases to trimming and J lost 2 bases; unmatched junction nucleotides: 4. The CDR3 spans 14 residues. The DNA of the CDR3 is TGTGCCAGCAGCGATCTAGCGGCCTACAATGAGCAGTTCTTC. This gives the protein CASSDLAAYNEQFF.

The chain employs TRBV6-6 and TRBJ1-3, with 8 bases fitting TRBD1. This CDR3 is 16 amino acids long. Germline V gene data show CDR1 as MNHNY and CDR2 as SVGAGI (reference sequence). V lost 7 bases and J lost 4; bases outside the gene matches: 12. CDR3 amino acids: CASTGQGLGSGNTIYF. Here the CDR3 DNA reads TGTGCCAGCACTGGACAGGGCCTCGGCTCCGGAAACACCATATATTTT.

This sequence joins TRBV13 and TRBJ2-7; 10 bases are shared with TRBD1. CDR1 is PRHDT, CDR2 FYEKMQ, per germline (reference sequence). V trimming: 8 bases; J trimming: 2 bases; junction bases outside the gene matches: 9. The CDR3 is 15 amino acids. CDR3 in DNA: TGTGCCAGCGGAGACAGGGGGCGAAGGACCTACGAGCAGTACTTC. As protein: CASGDRGRRTYEQYF.

J is TRBJ2-7 and V is TRBV19; 7 bases map to TRBD1. Germline lookup yields CDR1 LNHDA and CDR2 SQIVND (reference sequence). The CDR3 sequence is 13 residues long. The ends lost 11 bases at V and 1 base at J; junction bases unmatched: 8. CDR3 in amino acids: CAVVLDRSYEQYF. For the CDR3, the DNA is TGTGCCGTGGTTCTGGACAGGTCCTACGAGCAGTACTTC. The variable domain in full, with the rest retrieved from reference TRBV19 and TRBJ2-7, is DGGITQSPKYLFRKEGQNVTLSCEQNLNHDAMYWYRQDPGQGLRLIYYSQIVNDFQKGDIAEGYSVSREKKESFPLTVTSAQKNPTAFYLCAVVLDRSYEQYFGPGTRLTVT.

This rearrangement joins TRBV27 to TRBJ1-1, with D perhaps matching TRBD1 (6 bases). This CDR3 has 15 amino acids. Between the trimmed V and J ends, which lost 5 bases and 7 bases, there was a span of 20 bases. CDR1 is MNHEY, CDR2 SMNVEV, per germline (reference sequence). The CDR3 loop is CASSPAYRVYDEAFF. The CDR3 nucleotides are TGTGCCAGCAGTCCCGCCTACAGGGTTTATGATGAAGCTTTCTTT.

This clone has just one count. The chain couples TRBV29-1 to TRBJ2-2, with 13 bases aligning to TRBD2. The ends lost 3 bases at V and 2 bases at J; junction bases unmatched: 3. The V gene's germline CDR1 is SQVTM and CDR2 ANQGSEA. This CDR3 is 16 amino acids long. This CDR3 reads CSVDGGLAGNTGELFF. In nucleotides, the CDR3 is TGCAGCGTTGATGGGGGACTAGCGGGAAACACCGGGGAGCTGTTTTTT.

The rearrangement links TRBV2 to TRBJ2-7; D might be TRBD1 (8 bases). This CDR3 comprises 13 residues. With 7 bases removed from V and 5 bases from J, the gap between germline ends came to 15 bases. Germline CDR1 is SNHLY and CDR2 is FYNNEI. The CDR3 sequence is CASTRTGRDEQYF. The CDR3 region has the DNA TGTGCCAGCACAAGGACAGGGAGGGACGAGCAGTACTTC.

The rearrangement links TRBV2 to TRBJ1-2; 11 bases line up with TRBD1. The germline V gene has CDR1 SNHLY and CDR2 FYNNEI. The CDR3 runs 14 residues. V dropped 5 bases and J dropped 7; count of bases not matched to a gene: 6. As DNA, the CDR3 is TGTGCCAGCAGTACGGGACAGGGGGTTGGTGGCTACACCTTC. Protein sequence: CASSTGQGVGGYTF.

This clone was observed a handful of times. This CDR3 reads CASSPRIQGQNTEAFF. For the CDR3, the DNA is TGTGCCAGCTCACCAAGGATACAGGGGCAAAACACTGAAGCTTTCTTT. The chain employs TRBV18 and TRBJ1-1; 7 bases are shared with TRBD1. This CDR3 has 16 amino acids. Germline CDR1 reads KGHSH; CDR2 reads LQKENI. The junction had 8 bases not matched to a gene; V was cut back by 2 bases and J by 2 bases.

The chain links TRBV10-1 to TRBJ2-1; weak D call: TRBD2 (6 bases). The CDR3 length is 17 residues. Looked up from germline, CDR1 is WNHNN and CDR2 is SYGVQD (reference sequence). Trimming removed 8 bases at V and 1 base at J, with 21 bases between. The CDR3 is CASLGGTPFTSYNEQFF. In DNA, the CDR3 is TGCGCCAGCTTAGGCGGGACCCCCTTTACGTCCTACAATGAGCAGTTCTTC.

J is TRBJ2-7 and V is TRBV28, with D unresolved. Germline CDR1 MDHEN, CDR2 SYDVKM. V was clipped by 5 bases and J by 2 bases, with 10 bases between them. The CDR3 runs to 13 residues. CDR3 bases: TGTGCCAGCAGTCCCCCCGCTACCTACGAGCAGTACTTC. Translated, it gives CASSPPATYEQYF. The variable domain in full, completed from reference TRBV28 and TRBJ2-7, reads DVKVTQSSRYLVKRTGEKVFLECVQDMDHENMFWYRQDPGLGLRLIYFSYDVKMKEKGDIPEGYSVSREKKERFSLILESASTNQTSMYLCASSPPATYEQYFGPGTRLTVT.

The chain employs TRBV14 and TRBJ2-1; D remains unclear. Between the trimmed V and J ends, which lost 2 bases and 5 bases, there was a span of 16 bases. The CDR3 runs to 16 residues. CDR1 and CDR2 (germline): SGHDN, FVKESK. The CDR3 bases are TGTGCCAGCAGCCAATTCTCTAGTTACCTACACAATGAGCAGTTCTTC. It yields the protein CASSQFSSYLHNEQFF.